This entry concerns a single T cell receptor (beta chain). The source of the sample is a study of blood T cell repertoires in COVID-19. Study-wide background: The samples span acute and convalescent COVID-19 from the United States, Italy and Spain. Nucleic acid was either cDNA or gDNA, and it came from T cells, B-cell-depleted T cells, or PBMCs.

Per the original data handling: Amplified reference gene primers provided the basis for estimating nucleated cell counts. The table came from immunoSEQ multiplex PCR; TCRdb's copy has only in-frame clones and leaves some out. V and J calls and clone size are copied from that table; D and trimming were computed from the DNA. The sample yields 190,000 or so clones, around four fifths seen once. The ends were cut back, 1 base at V and 7 bases at J, with 13 bases in the middle. The CDR3 covers 15 residues. Germline V gene lookup returns CDR1 LGHNA and CDR2 YNFKEQ. This sequence joins TRBV4-2 and TRBJ2-2; D not resolved. The sequence derives from a woman older than 75 with active or convalescent COVID-19. Sequencing used peripheral blood. CDR3: CASSQATRIGGELFF. DNA of the CDR3: TGTGCCAGCAGCCAAGCAACGCGAATCGGCGGGGAGCTGTTTTTT.